The clone carrying this T cell receptor (beta chain) was seen a few times. The antigen is unknown. Making TCR cDNA involved 5'RACE template switching, which added UMIs and a universal primer site. TCRdb reanalysed the 5' RACE reads using MiXCR and keeps one entry per CDR3 protein. The sample has fewer than 450,000 distinct CDR3 sequences; around 8.1% are singletons. The sample comes from a study of T cells after yellow fever vaccination. The overall study: Each low-cell-number fraction was prepared by means of SMART-Seq v4 Ultra Low Input.

Study results and caveats: Booster samples showed a return of most primary-vaccination clones (roughly 96% CD4, over 70% CD8).

Looked up from germline, CDR1 is SNHLY and CDR2 is FYNNEI. V lost 2 bases, J lost 0 bases, and 7 bases lay in between. The CDR3 length is 14 residues. The specimen comprised PBMCs, sampled around 45 days after the first yellow fever vaccination. This TCR was sampled from a man between 18 and 29 years old who received the YFV17D yellow fever vaccine. The chain combines TRBV2 with TRBJ2-5, with D possibly being TRBD1 (5 bases). CDR3 residues: CASSEWTHQETQYF. CDR3 bases: TGTGCCAGCAGTGAATGGACACACCAAGAGACCCAGTACTTC.